The subject of this entry is one T cell receptor (beta chain). The antigen this receptor binds is unknown. Base quality data are lacking; no much larger clone is found one base away. Other DNA sequences within the sample encode an identical CDR3. The library was generated by the immunoSEQ multiplex PCR assay. TCRdb carries this immuneACCESS record with in-frame sequences only. Its versions omit some clonotypes, under half of them owing to an unresolved V gene in the studies checked, with the rest unexplained. The sample table records some 100,000 clones; just over 90% of these occur just once. The ten largest clonotypes hold about 4.2% of the sample. The data originate from a study of control samples from healthy donors and cancer patients (dated by TCRdb to the early 2020s). The germline V gene (reference sequence) yields LNHDA for CDR1 and SQIVND for CDR2. V trim: 0 bases; J trim: 4 bases; unmatched bases: 5. From cysteine to phenylalanine, the CDR3 is 15 amino acids long. CDR3 DNA is the only sequence kept; it has 45 bases, read in frame from the first base.

Sequences were obtained from blood. The chain is made from TRBV19 and TRBJ1-2; 7 bases in the junction line up with TRBD1. The clonotype originates from a human donor in good health. The donor label of this sample is uncertain. The CDR3 loop reads CASSIDPGQSYGYTF. In nucleotide form, the sequence is TGTGCCAGTAGTATAGATCCGGGACAGAGCTATGGCTACACCTTC.